This TCR beta chain was found in a study of blood T cell repertoires in COVID-19. At the level of the study: Material from acute and convalescent COVID-19 was sourced from the United States, Italy and Spain. Nucleic acid was either cDNA or gDNA, and it came from T cells, B-cell-depleted T cells, or PBMCs.

The CDR3 covers 15 residues. The V and J ends lost 4 bases and 9 bases, in that order; junction bases with no gene match: 13. Germline CDR1 reads SGHDT; CDR2 reads YYEEEE. In the source study's methods: Scientists estimated how many nucleated cells there were by amplifying reference gene primers. The assay was immunoSEQ multiplex PCR, and TCRdb's table has in-frame clones only and misses some. That table is the source of V, J and clone size, and D and trimming were worked out from the DNA. The sample consists of under 200,000 clones, roughly 84% of them appearing once. The source of this sequence is an elderly woman with active or convalescent COVID-19. The specimen was peripheral blood. V gene TRBV5-6 combines with J gene TRBJ1-5; 7 bases fit TRBD1. The CDR3 bases are TGTGCCAGCAGCAATGGACAGGTGGATGGCCCGCCCCAGCATTTT. Translation gives CASSNGQVDGPPQHF.